This TCR beta chain was identified in a study of glioma-infiltrating T cells after dendritic cell vaccination. A word on this clone: Its cognate antigen is unknown.

The CDR3 totals 14 residues. The germline V and J ends were trimmed by 4 bases and 3 bases, with 13 bases remaining between them. Germline V gene data show CDR1 as SGDLS and CDR2 as YYNGEE. General study findings and limits: Only a small number of patients had complete blood and tumor samples.

Generated by immunoSEQ multiplex PCR, the TCRdb table keeps only in-frame clones and is missing some. The data hold 90,000 to 100,000 clones, with about 80% observed a single time. The J gene is TRBJ1-2, the V gene TRBV9; a possible D gene is TRBD1 (6 bases). The receptor comes from a human donor with glioblastoma. Sequencing was performed on blood, taken before dendritic cell vaccination. Written as DNA, the CDR3 is TGTGCCAGCAGCTTGAGGGGGAGCGACTATGGCTACACCTTC. Protein product: CASSLRGSDYGYTF.